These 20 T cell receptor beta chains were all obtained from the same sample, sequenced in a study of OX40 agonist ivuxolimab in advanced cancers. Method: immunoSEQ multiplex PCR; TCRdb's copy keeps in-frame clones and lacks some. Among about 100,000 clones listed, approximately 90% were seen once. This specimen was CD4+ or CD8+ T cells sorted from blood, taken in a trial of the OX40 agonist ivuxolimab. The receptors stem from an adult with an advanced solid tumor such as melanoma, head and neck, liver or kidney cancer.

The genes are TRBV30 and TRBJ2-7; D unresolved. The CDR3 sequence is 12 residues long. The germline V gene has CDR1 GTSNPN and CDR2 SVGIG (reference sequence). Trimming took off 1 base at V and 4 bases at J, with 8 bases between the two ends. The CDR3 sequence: CAWSGSRYEQYF. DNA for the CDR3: TGTGCCTGGAGTGGGAGTAGATACGAGCAGTACTTC.

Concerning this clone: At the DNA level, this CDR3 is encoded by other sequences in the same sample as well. The CDR3 spells CASSEGWGGGYEQYF. Written as DNA, the CDR3 is TGCGCCAGCAGCGAAGGGTGGGGGGGCGGCTACGAGCAGTACTTC. J is TRBJ2-7 and V is TRBV5-1; tentatively, D is TRBD2 (7 bases). Trimming removed 4 bases at V and 3 bases at J, with 17 bases between. The CDR3 runs to 15 residues. The V gene's germline CDR1 is SGHRS and CDR2 YFSETQ. Full variable domain (rest looked up from reference TRBV5-1 and TRBJ2-7): KAGVTQTPRYLIKTRGQQVTLSCSPISGHRSVSWYQQTPGQGLQFLFEYFSETQRNKGNFPGRFSGRQFSNSRSEMNVSTLELGDSALYLCASSEGWGGGYEQYFGPGTRLTVT.

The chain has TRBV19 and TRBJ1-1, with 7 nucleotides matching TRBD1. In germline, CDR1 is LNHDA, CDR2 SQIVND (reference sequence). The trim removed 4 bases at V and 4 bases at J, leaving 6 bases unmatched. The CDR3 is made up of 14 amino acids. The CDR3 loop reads CASSTTGVVTEAFF. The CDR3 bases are TGTGCCAGTAGTACAACAGGGGTGGTCACTGAAGCTTTCTTT.

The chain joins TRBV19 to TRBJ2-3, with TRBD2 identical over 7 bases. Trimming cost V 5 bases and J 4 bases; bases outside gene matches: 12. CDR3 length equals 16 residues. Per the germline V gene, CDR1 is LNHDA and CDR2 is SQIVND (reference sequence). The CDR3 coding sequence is TGTGCCAGTAGTTTCCCTGGCGGGAGTGGCGCAGATACGCAGTATTTT. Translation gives CASSFPGGSGADTQYF. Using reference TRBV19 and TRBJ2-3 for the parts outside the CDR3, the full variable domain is DGGITQSPKYLFRKEGQNVTLSCEQNLNHDAMYWYRQDPGQGLRLIYYSQIVNDFQKGDIAEGYSVSREKKESFPLTVTSAQKNPTAFYLCASSFPGGSGADTQYFGPGTRLTVL.

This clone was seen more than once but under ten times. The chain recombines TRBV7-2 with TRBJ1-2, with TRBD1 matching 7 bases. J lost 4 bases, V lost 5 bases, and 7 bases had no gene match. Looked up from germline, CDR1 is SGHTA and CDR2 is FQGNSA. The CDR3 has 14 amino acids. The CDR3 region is CASSPDRAPYGYTF. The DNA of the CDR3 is TGTGCCAGCAGCCCTGACAGGGCCCCCTATGGCTACACCTTC.

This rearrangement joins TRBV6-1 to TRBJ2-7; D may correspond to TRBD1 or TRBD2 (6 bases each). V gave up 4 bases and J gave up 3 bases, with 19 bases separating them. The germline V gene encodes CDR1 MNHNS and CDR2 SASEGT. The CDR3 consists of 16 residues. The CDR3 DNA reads TGTGCCAGCAGTGCTAAGGGGGGAGGAATTGGCTACGAGCAGTACTTC. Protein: CASSAKGGGIGYEQYF.

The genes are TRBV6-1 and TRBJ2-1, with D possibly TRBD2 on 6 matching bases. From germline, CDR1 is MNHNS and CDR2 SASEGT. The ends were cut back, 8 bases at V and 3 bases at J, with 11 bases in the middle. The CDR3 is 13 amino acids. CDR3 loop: CASSGLHYNEQFF. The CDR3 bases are TGTGCCAGCTCTGGACTACACTACAATGAGCAGTTCTTC.

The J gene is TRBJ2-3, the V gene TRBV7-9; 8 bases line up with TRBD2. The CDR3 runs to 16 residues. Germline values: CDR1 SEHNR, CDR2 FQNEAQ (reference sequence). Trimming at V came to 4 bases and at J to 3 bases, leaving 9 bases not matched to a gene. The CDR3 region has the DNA TGTGCCAGCAGCTACGGGGCCGGGACTAGGACAGATACGCAGTATTTT. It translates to CASSYGAGTRTDTQYF.

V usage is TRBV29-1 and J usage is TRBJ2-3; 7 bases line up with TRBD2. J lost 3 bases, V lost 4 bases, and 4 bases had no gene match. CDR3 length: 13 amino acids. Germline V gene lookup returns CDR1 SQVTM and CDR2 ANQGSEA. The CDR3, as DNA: TGCAGCGTTGCCCGGACTAGTACAGATACGCAGTATTTT. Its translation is CSVARTSTDTQYF.

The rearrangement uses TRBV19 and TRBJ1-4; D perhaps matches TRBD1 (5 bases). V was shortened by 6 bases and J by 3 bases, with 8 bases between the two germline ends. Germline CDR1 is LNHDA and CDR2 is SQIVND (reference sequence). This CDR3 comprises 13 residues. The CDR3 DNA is TGTGCCAGTAGGGGGGGTGCTAATGAAAAACTGTTTTTT. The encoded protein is CASRGGANEKLFF.

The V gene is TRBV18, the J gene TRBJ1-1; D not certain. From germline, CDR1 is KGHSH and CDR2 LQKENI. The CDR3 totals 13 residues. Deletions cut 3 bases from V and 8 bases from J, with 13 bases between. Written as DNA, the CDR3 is TGTGCCAGCTCACCCGAGGACGGGCAAGAAGCTTTCTTT. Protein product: CASSPEDGQEAFF.

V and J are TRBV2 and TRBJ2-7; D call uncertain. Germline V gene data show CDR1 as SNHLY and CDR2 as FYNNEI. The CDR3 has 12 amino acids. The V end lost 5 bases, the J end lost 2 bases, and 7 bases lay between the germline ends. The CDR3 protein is CASSPGAYEQYF. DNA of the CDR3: TGTGCCAGCAGTCCAGGCGCCTACGAGCAGTACTTC.

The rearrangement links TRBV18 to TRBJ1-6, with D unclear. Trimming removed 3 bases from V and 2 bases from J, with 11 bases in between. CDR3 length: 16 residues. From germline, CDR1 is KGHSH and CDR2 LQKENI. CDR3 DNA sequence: TGTGCCAGCTCACCCTCTACTAGGGCCTATAATTCACCCCTCCACTTT. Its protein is CASSPSTRAYNSPLHF.

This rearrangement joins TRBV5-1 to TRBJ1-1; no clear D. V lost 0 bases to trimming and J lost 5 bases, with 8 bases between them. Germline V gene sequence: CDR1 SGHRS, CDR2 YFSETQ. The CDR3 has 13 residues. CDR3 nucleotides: TGCGCCAGCAGCTTGGGGGTGGGTACTGAAGCTTTCTTT. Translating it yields CASSLGVGTEAFF. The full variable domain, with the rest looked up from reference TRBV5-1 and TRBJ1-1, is KAGVTQTPRYLIKTRGQQVTLSCSPISGHRSVSWYQQTPGQGLQFLFEYFSETQRNKGNFPGRFSGRQFSNSRSEMNVSTLELGDSALYLCASSLGVGTEAFFGQGTRLTVV.

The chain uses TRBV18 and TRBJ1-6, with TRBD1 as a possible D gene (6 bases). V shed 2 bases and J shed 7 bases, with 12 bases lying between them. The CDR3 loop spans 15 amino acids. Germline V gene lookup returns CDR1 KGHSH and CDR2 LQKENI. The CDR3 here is CASSPARDNNSPLHF. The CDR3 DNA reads TGTGCCAGCTCACCAGCCAGGGACAACAATTCACCCCTCCACTTT.

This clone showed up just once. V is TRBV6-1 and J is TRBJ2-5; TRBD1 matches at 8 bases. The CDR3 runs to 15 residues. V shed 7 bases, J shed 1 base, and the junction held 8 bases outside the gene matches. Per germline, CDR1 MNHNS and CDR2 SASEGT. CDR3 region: CASTRTGNGQETQYF. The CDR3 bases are TGTGCCAGCACTCGGACAGGGAACGGCCAAGAGACCCAGTACTTC.

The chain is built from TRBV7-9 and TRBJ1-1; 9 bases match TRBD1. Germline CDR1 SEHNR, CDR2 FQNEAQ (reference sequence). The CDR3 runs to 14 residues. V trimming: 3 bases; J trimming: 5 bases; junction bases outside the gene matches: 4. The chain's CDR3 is CASSLETGGTEAFF. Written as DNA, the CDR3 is TGTGCCAGCAGCTTGGAGACAGGGGGGACTGAAGCTTTCTTT.

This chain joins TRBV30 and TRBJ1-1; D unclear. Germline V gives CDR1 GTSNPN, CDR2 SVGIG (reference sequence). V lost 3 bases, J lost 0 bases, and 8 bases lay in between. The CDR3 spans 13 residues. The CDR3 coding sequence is TGTGCCTGGAGCGCAAATATGAACACTGAAGCTTTCTTT. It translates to CAWSANMNTEAFF.

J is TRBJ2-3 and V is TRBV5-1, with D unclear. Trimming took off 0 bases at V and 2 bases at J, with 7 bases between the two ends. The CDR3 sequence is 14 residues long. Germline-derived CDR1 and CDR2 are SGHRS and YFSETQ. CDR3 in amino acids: CASSLGSATDTQYF. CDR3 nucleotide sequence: TGCGCCAGCAGCTTGGGGTCAGCCACAGATACGCAGTATTTT.

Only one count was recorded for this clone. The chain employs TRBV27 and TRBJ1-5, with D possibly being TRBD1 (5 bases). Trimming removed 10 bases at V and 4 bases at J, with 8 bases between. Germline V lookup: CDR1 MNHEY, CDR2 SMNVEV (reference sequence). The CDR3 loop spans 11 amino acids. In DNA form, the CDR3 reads TGTGCCACCCAGGGAAATCAGCCCCAGCATTTT. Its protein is CATQGNQPQHF.